Sequencing of this TCR beta chain was carried out in a study of blood T cell repertoires in COVID-19. The wider study: The United States, Italy and Spain provided the acute and convalescent COVID-19 samples. Sample material is recorded as cDNA or gDNA derived from T cells, B-cell-depleted T cells, or PBMCs.

Methods used by the authors: Reference gene primer amplification yielded estimated nucleated cell counts. Data came from immunoSEQ multiplex PCR; TCRdb stores just in-frame clones and leaves some out. Clone size and V and J calls were adopted from that table, with D and trimming inferred from the DNA. The sample carries 450,000 to 500,000 clones, 80% to 90% recorded once. The ends were cut back, 7 bases at V and 6 bases at J, with 16 bases in the middle. CDR1 and CDR2 (germline): LNHDA, SQIVND (reference sequence). CDR3 size: 14 residues. Sequencing used peripheral blood. The chain recombines TRBV19 with TRBJ1-5, with D possibly TRBD1 on 5 matching bases. The TCR sequence derives from a human donor in a cohort sampled during active COVID-19. CDR3 residues: CASTFTGRGQPQHF. The CDR3 DNA reads TGTGCCAGTACCTTCACAGGACGAGGTCAGCCCCAGCATTTT.